This TCR beta chain was captured in a study of patients and donors after allogeneic stem cell transplantation. V gave up 5 bases and J gave up 3 bases; unmatched junction bases: 7. The CDR3 loop spans 16 amino acids. CDR1 and CDR2 (germline): MNHNY, SVGAGI (reference sequence). TCRdb reprocessed the RT-PCR reads with MiXCR, giving one entry per CDR3 protein. The data show approximately 31,000 distinct CDR3 sequences, more than 35% seen once. This clonotype was obtained from a human donor who was either an allogeneic HSCT recipient or a stem cell or donor lymphocyte infusion donor (not recorded which). It is not recorded whose cells these are; they may come from a transplant donor. The chain links TRBV6-6 to TRBJ1-1, with TRBD1 matching 12 bases. Sequencing was performed on blood, either unsorted or a sorted T cell fraction (not recorded which). CDR3 sequence (DNA): TGTGCCAGCAGTCAAGGGACAGGGGGCGCGTACACTGAAGCTTTCTTT. This sequence encodes CASSQGTGGAYTEAFF.